The source of this T cell receptor (beta chain) is a study of blood T cells in healthy people across ages. The second PCR ran 7 to 11 cycles with a sample-barcoded 5' primer and J-beta primers. TCRdb independently ran MiXCR on the 5' RACE reads; one entry per CDR3 protein. This sample yields around 800,000 distinct CDR3 sequences, of which roughly 25% are seen a single time; around 2.9% belongs to the top ten. General study results and limits: Age advanced and TCR beta diversity per million T cells fell, roughly linearly.

This CDR3 contains 16 residues. The germline CDR1 and CDR2 sequences are LGHDT and YNNKEL (reference sequence). V lost 0 bases and J lost 3; bases outside the gene matches: 7. A remark on this clonotype: Its target is unknown.

The same sample was also used in a study of T cells of mothers and their children. Per that paper: All RNA that had been extracted was used for cDNA synthesis at roughly 1.6 ug per 15 ul.

The genes are TRBV3-1 and TRBJ2-5; 7 nucleotides line up with TRBD2. The sequence derives from a boy between 10 and 17 years old in good health. The sample comprised blood. The CDR3 region has the DNA TGTGCCAGCAGCCAAGAATCAAGCGGGGCGAAAGAGACCCAGTACTTC. It encodes CASSQESSGAKETQYF.